This T cell receptor (beta chain) was captured by sequencing in a study of regulatory T cells in long-lasting Graves disease. Assembly of TCR beta libraries relied on iRepertoire HTBI primers together with Arm-PCR of CDR3 regions. Original processing notes: Identified across the samples were approximately 60 TRBV segments and over twelve TRBJ segments. Using its own MiXCR run on the multiplex PCR reads, TCRdb lists one record per CDR3 protein. The authors' filters were not applied to this entry. This table has under 450,000 distinct CDR3 sequences, around 22% appearing once. Germline lookup yields CDR1 SGHTA and CDR2 FQGNSA. Trimming removed 1 base from V and 9 bases from J, with 15 bases in between. The length of the CDR3 is 14 residues. Concerning this clonotype: The antigen is undetermined.

Whole-study findings and limits: Shared public clonotypes totalled about 2,700 in persistent patients, compared with just under 1,000 in new patients. Under persistent disease, TRBV28, TRBJ1-2 and TRBJ2-5 were used preferentially.

Time point of the sample: persistent/refractory GD, antithyroid drugs over 5 years with positive TRAb. The TCR library was made from RNA extracted from PBMCs. A blood draw put 8 to 10 milliliters of peripheral blood into EDTA tubes. The sample consisted of peripheral blood mononuclear cells (PBMCs), taken when the disease was refractory, from a patient treated with antithyroid drugs. This chain links TRBV7-2 with TRBJ2-5; D perhaps matches TRBD1 (6 bases). This TCR was recovered from a female donor with Graves disease. In DNA form, the CDR3 reads TGTGCCAGCAGCTTAGTTCAGGGGTTTCAGTCCCAGTACTTC. Its translation: CASSLVQGFQSQYF.